Below, 9 T cell receptor beta chains from the same sample are listed, as sequenced in a study of CD8 T cells in Susac syndrome. After extraction with the RNeasy kit, roughly 0.45 to 1 ug of the RNA was reverse transcribed using random hexamers. Each CDR3 protein is one row after TCRdb ran MiXCR on the immunoSEQ multiplex PCR reads. The table shows 150,000 to 200,000 distinct CDR3 sequences, with roughly 96% occurring only once. The specimen sequenced was CD8+ T cells from PBMCs. The origin of the receptors is a human donor with multiple sclerosis.

The chain employs TRBV5-6 and TRBJ2-5; 7 bases map to TRBD1. With V trimmed by 4 bases and J by 4 bases, 7 bases remained unmatched. CDR3 length: 14 residues. Germline assignment: CDR1 SGHDT and CDR2 YYEEEE. The CDR3 region has the DNA TGTGCCAGCAGCACAGTAGGGGGCCGAGAGACCCAGTACTTC. Its protein product is CASSTVGGRETQYF.

In this sample, this clonotype turned up once. This chain connects TRBV5-6 to TRBJ1-5, with unresolved D. This CDR3 region has 14 residues. V gave up 2 bases and J gave up 0 bases, with 6 bases separating them. Looked up from germline, CDR1 is SGHDT and CDR2 is YYEEEE. In nucleotides, the CDR3 is TGTGCCAGCAGCTTAAGGGATAGCAATCAGCCCCAGCATTTT. Encoded protein: CASSLRDSNQPQHF. The entire variable domain, with the rest obtained from reference TRBV5-6 and TRBJ1-5, is as follows: DAGVTQSPTHLIKTRGQQVTLRCSPKSGHDTVSWYQQALGQGPQFIFQYYEEEERQRGNFPDRFSGHQFPNYSSELNVNALLLGDSALYLCASSLRDSNQPQHFGDGTRLSIL.

This chain links TRBV9 with TRBJ2-7; D is possibly TRBD1 (6 bases). CDR3 length: 15 residues. V shed 0 bases and J shed 3 bases, with 13 bases lying between them. Germline loops: CDR1 SGDLS, CDR2 YYNGEE. DNA for the CDR3: TGTGCCAGCAGCGTAGGGACAGAAATTCTCTACGAGCAGTACTTC. Protein product: CASSVGTEILYEQYF. The full variable domain, with the rest looked up from reference TRBV9 and TRBJ2-7, is DSGVTQTPKHLITATGQRVTLRCSPRSGDLSVYWYQQSLDQGLQFLIQYYNGEERAKGNILERFSAQQFPDLHSELNLSSLELGDSALYFCASSVGTEILYEQYFGPGTRLTVT.

The CDR3 loop is CASSLRSDRGEAFF. CDR3 coding DNA: TGTGCCAGCAGTTTACGGTCTGACCGGGGTGAAGCTTTCTTT. J is TRBJ1-1 and V is TRBV28, with D hard to call. The CDR3 is 14 residues long. Germline lookup yields CDR1 MDHEN and CDR2 SYDVKM. V lost 2 bases, J lost 7 bases, and 14 bases lay in between. Full variable domain (missing parts from reference TRBV28 and TRBJ1-1): DVKVTQSSRYLVKRTGEKVFLECVQDMDHENMFWYRQDPGLGLRLIYFSYDVKMKEKGDIPEGYSVSREKKERFSLILESASTNQTSMYLCASSLRSDRGEAFFGQGTRLTVV.

The V call is TRBV20-1, the J call TRBJ2-1; no reliable D call. This CDR3 has 14 residues. Trimming removed 6 bases from V and 5 bases from J, with 17 bases in between. CDR1 is DFQATT and CDR2 is SNEGSKA in the germline V gene (reference sequence). The CDR3 DNA sequence: TGCAGTGCCGCAAGGAGAGGCCTCGACAATGAGCAGTTCTTC. Translated: CSAARRGLDNEQFF.

The rearrangement links TRBV29-1 to TRBJ2-7; D is unclear. The germline gives CDR1 SQVTM, CDR2 ANQGSEA. V was cut by 4 bases and J by 4 bases, with 14 bases left in between. There are 13 residues in the CDR3. The CDR3 DNA follows: TGCAGCGTTGTCTTAGAACAACGATACGAGCAGTACTTC. Protein sequence: CSVVLEQRYEQYF.

The chain is built from TRBV10-3 and TRBJ2-6; D not certain. Trimming removed 2 bases from V and 1 base from J, with 15 bases in between. The CDR3 sequence is 18 residues long. CDR1 is ENHRY, CDR2 SYGVKD, per germline. CDR3 DNA: TGTGCCATCAGTGAGGCGGCAGGACCATTTTCTGGGGCCAACGTCCTGACTTTC. This translates into CAISEAAGPFSGANVLTF.

The chain combines TRBV11-2 with TRBJ2-5; D could derive from TRBD1 or TRBD2 (5 bases each). V dropped 7 bases and J dropped 5 bases, with 20 bases sitting between them. Per the germline V gene, CDR1 is SGHAT and CDR2 is FQNNGV. The CDR3 covers 15 residues. CDR3 DNA sequence: TGTGCCAGCACGGGGACGCGTAAAAGGGAGGAGACCCAGTACTTC. Translated, it gives CASTGTRKREETQYF.

The DNA for the CDR3 is TGTGCCAGCAGCCCCCAGACAGGGTTGGCCGGGGAGCTGTTTTTT. It is translated as CASSPQTGLAGELFF. The gene calls are TRBV7-7 and TRBJ2-2; 7 positions agree with TRBD1. The junction had 9 bases not matched to a gene; V was cut back by 5 bases and J by 6 bases. There are 15 residues in the CDR3. Germline CDR1 SSHAT, CDR2 FNYEAQ (reference sequence).